This T cell receptor (beta chain) was identified during a study of technical replicates of blood from several donors. Measured with immunoSEQ multiplex PCR; TCRdb has only the in-frame clones, and not every one. The table has 100,000 or so clones, over 85% seen once. Trimming left V 6 bases short and J 1 base short, with 19 bases between. Germline loops: CDR1 MDHEN, CDR2 SYDVKM. The CDR3 is 16 amino acids. The sample taken for sequencing was T cells isolated from PBMCs. The chain couples TRBV28 to TRBJ2-7, with D perhaps matching TRBD2 (5 bases). The TCR comes from a human donor in good health. This chain's CDR3 is CASSPVHGLRSYEQYF. CDR3 nucleotide sequence: TGTGCCAGCAGCCCCGTTCACGGACTCCGATCCTACGAGCAGTACTTC.